These 18 T cell receptor beta chains were sequenced from one sample in a study of blood T cell repertoires in COVID-19. The repertoire was sequenced with immunoSEQ multiplex PCR; TCRdb's copy has only in-frame clones and lacks some. This sample carries hundreds of thousands of clones, 86% of them seen once, and the ten largest clones take about an eighth. The sequenced sample was peripheral blood. Receptor source: an older woman with COVID-19, enrolled during active disease.

The V and J genes are TRBV5-1 and TRBJ2-5, with D perhaps matching TRBD2 (7 bases). The CDR3 spans 14 residues. Germline V gives CDR1 SGHRS, CDR2 YFSETQ. Trimming left V 4 bases short and J 1 base short, with 11 bases between. CDR3 loop: CASSGGGSQETQYF. The CDR3 DNA sequence: TGCGCCAGCAGCGGCGGGGGCTCCCAAGAGACCCAGTACTTC.

The CDR3 sequence: CSVEARGDQPQHF. The CDR3 nucleotides are TGCAGCGTTGAAGCTCGGGGAGATCAGCCCCAGCATTTT. The gene calls are TRBV29-1 and TRBJ1-5, with D hard to call. With 1 base removed from V and 5 bases from J, the gap between germline ends came to 9 bases. This CDR3 is 13 amino acids long. Germline CDR1 and CDR2: SQVTM and ANQGSEA.

The CDR3 region is CASRDRVSNQPQHF. The CDR3 DNA is TGTGCCAGTAGAGACAGGGTTAGCAATCAGCCCCAGCATTTT. This chain links TRBV19 with TRBJ1-5; 7 nucleotides agree with TRBD1. Germline assignment: CDR1 LNHDA and CDR2 SQIVND (reference sequence). With V trimmed by 6 bases and J by 0 bases, 2 bases remained unmatched. This CDR3 is built from 14 residues.

V is TRBV4-1 and J is TRBJ1-4, with D tentatively TRBD1 (6 bases). This CDR3 comprises 15 residues. Germline CDR1 reads MGHRA; CDR2 reads YSYEKL. V shed 3 bases and J shed 10 bases, with 18 bases lying between them. For the CDR3, the DNA is TGCGCCAGCAGCCAGCTCTTCCAGGGGAGGGTAAAACTGTTTTTT. As protein: CASSQLFQGRVKLFF.

The chain carries TRBV2 and TRBJ1-5, with D maybe TRBD1 (5 bases). This CDR3 contains 14 residues. Germline CDR1 SNHLY, CDR2 FYNNEI. The V and J ends lost 8 bases and 6 bases respectively, with 17 bases between them. CDR3 in amino acids: CASVGEEGRQPQHF. CDR3 sequence (DNA): TGTGCCAGCGTGGGGGAGGAGGGTCGTCAGCCCCAGCATTTT.

The chain uses TRBV11-3 and TRBJ2-3; 7 bases are shared with TRBD1. This CDR3 is built from 17 residues. Germline V gene sequence: CDR1 SGHNT, CDR2 YENEEA. V lost 3 bases, J lost 3 bases, and 12 bases stayed unmatched. The chain's CDR3 is CASSFRATGTKTDTQYF. CDR3 DNA: TGTGCCAGCAGCTTTCGAGCGACAGGGACGAAAACAGATACGCAGTATTTT.

This clone has only one observation. The J gene is TRBJ2-1, the V gene TRBV18; D remains ambiguous. This CDR3 spans 14 amino acids. Germline assignment: CDR1 KGHSH and CDR2 LQKENI. Trimming pared 0 bases from V and 5 bases from J, leaving 8 bases between. CDR3 DNA: TGTGCCAGCTCACCACCGGCAGGTAACAATGAGCAGTTCTTC. It encodes CASSPPAGNNEQFF.

The sample holds a few counts of this clone. This chain links TRBV13 with TRBJ1-5, with TRBD1 matching over 7 bases. The CDR3 is made up of 15 amino acids. The V segment lost 2 bases and the J segment 0 bases; nucleotides outside the gene matches: 1. Germline V CDR1 and CDR2: PRHDT, FYEKMQ (reference sequence). The CDR3 bases are TGTGCCAGCAGCTTAAGGGGGCATAGCAATCAGCCCCAGCATTTT. This sequence encodes CASSLRGHSNQPQHF. The full variable domain, its missing parts supplied by reference TRBV13 and TRBJ1-5, is AAGVIQSPRHLIKEKRETATLKCYPIPRHDTVYWYQQGPGQDPQFLISFYEKMQSDKGSIPDRFSAQQFSDYHSELNMSSLELGDSALYFCASSLRGHSNQPQHFGDGTRLSIL.

DNA for the CDR3: TGTGCCAGCAGCTCCCCTAGCGGGGGGGGCACAGATACGCAGTATTTT. Residues: CASSSPSGGGTDTQYF. The chain uses TRBV7-2 and TRBJ2-3, with 12 bases that match TRBD2. This CDR3 spans 16 amino acids. Per germline, CDR1 SGHTA and CDR2 FQGNSA. V was clipped by 4 bases and J by 1 base; unmatched bases: 3.

The chain uses TRBV24-1 and TRBJ2-7, with 16 bases that match TRBD2. J lost 6 bases, V lost 11 bases, and 9 bases had no gene match. Germline V gene lookup returns CDR1 KGHDR and CDR2 SFDVKD. The CDR3 extends over 15 amino acids. The CDR3 is CANHGTSGGAGEQYF. In DNA, the CDR3 is TGTGCCAACCACGGGACTAGCGGGGGGGCTGGCGAGCAGTACTTC.

The chain recombines TRBV10-3 with TRBJ2-7; D is possibly TRBD1 (5 bases). V lost 4 bases, J lost 2 bases, and 15 bases lay in between. Germline V CDR1 and CDR2: ENHRY, SYGVKD. The CDR3 is 15 residues long. CDR3 protein: CAISGAQGVAYEQYF. The CDR3 DNA is TGTGCCATCAGTGGCGCACAAGGGGTAGCCTACGAGCAGTACTTC.

V is TRBV5-8 and J is TRBJ2-3; D might be TRBD2 (6 bases). Trimming left V 1 base short and J 1 base short, with 10 bases between. This CDR3 contains 15 residues. CDR1 and CDR2 (germline): SGHTS, YDEGEE. CDR3 bases: TGTGCCAGCAGCTTGTCGGGGGTCGGCACAGATACGCAGTATTTT. It yields the protein CASSLSGVGTDTQYF.

CDR3 loop: CASSADRGLNYGYTF. DNA for the CDR3: TGTGCCAGCAGCGCGGACAGGGGCCTTAACTATGGCTACACCTTC. The chain is built from TRBV9 and TRBJ1-2, with 9 bases that match TRBD1. The CDR3 length is 15 residues. The junction had 4 bases not matched to a gene; V was cut back by 3 bases and J by 1 base. From germline, CDR1 is SGDLS and CDR2 YYNGEE.

The chain combines TRBV5-1 with TRBJ2-7, with D uncertain. This CDR3 spans 12 amino acids. V was clipped by 3 bases and J by 9 bases, with 13 bases between them. The V gene's germline CDR1 is SGHRS and CDR2 YFSETQ. CDR3 protein: CASSSEPPVQYF. The CDR3 nucleotides are TGCGCCAGCAGCTCCGAGCCACCTGTGCAGTACTTC.

The chain carries TRBV18 and TRBJ1-2; D may be TRBD1 (5 bases). Trimming left V 2 bases short and J 8 bases short, with 18 bases between. The germline CDR1 and CDR2 sequences are KGHSH and LQKENI. This CDR3 has 15 residues. In DNA, the CDR3 is TGTGCCAGCTCACCAGGGGCAGGCGGAGAAGGGGGCTACACCTTC. Translating gives CASSPGAGGEGGYTF.

The chain is built from TRBV10-3 and TRBJ1-5, with TRBD1 as a possible D gene (5 bases). Germline values: CDR1 ENHRY, CDR2 SYGVKD. The CDR3 has 14 residues. Trimming cost V 3 bases and J 0 bases, with 6 bases left between them. DNA of the CDR3: TGTGCCATCAGTGACAGGGATAGCAATCAGCCCCAGCATTTT. Its translation is CAISDRDSNQPQHF.

V gene TRBV24-1 combines with J gene TRBJ2-2, with 10 bases identical to TRBD2. V lost 6 bases to trimming and J lost 6 bases; unmatched junction nucleotides: 15. The germline gives CDR1 KGHDR, CDR2 SFDVKD. This CDR3 is built from 18 residues. In DNA, the CDR3 is TGTGCCACCAGTCAGGCTAGCGGGGGCCAGAGAAATCCCGGGGAGCTGTTTTTT. Encoded protein: CATSQASGGQRNPGELFF.

This clone was picked up one time. The chain is built from TRBV27 and TRBJ2-1; TRBD1 matches 7 bases. The germline V gene has CDR1 MNHEY and CDR2 SMNVEV (reference sequence). V was pared by 6 bases and J by 1 base, with 9 bases of the junction left unmatched. The CDR3 is 16 residues long. The CDR3 here is CASSIDRVLSYNEQFF. The CDR3 DNA is TGTGCCAGCAGCATAGACAGGGTATTGTCCTACAATGAGCAGTTCTTC.